This TCR beta chain comes out of a study of blood T cell repertoires in COVID-19. Study-level information: The cDNA or gDNA used as material had been derived from T cells, B-cell-depleted T cells, or PBMCs.

Participant-given clinical history determined each cohort assignment. This CDR3 contains 16 residues. Germline CDR1 MGHRA, CDR2 YSYEKL. Trimming cost V 1 base and J 6 bases, with 18 bases left between them. Assay used: immunoSEQ multiplex PCR; TCRdb lists only in-frame clones, some missing. In the table there are 140,000 to 150,000 clones, approximately 90% of which are singletons. The rearrangement joins TRBV4-1 to TRBJ1-1; D possibly corresponds to TRBD1 (6 bases). The source is a man in his forties or fifties who had recovered from COVID-19. The material sequenced was PBMCs or T cells enriched from blood (not recorded which). The CDR3 DNA reads TGCGCCAGCAGCCAAGGAAGGGGACATGTGGTGGCTGAAGCTTTCTTT. Its translation: CASSQGRGHVVAEAFF.